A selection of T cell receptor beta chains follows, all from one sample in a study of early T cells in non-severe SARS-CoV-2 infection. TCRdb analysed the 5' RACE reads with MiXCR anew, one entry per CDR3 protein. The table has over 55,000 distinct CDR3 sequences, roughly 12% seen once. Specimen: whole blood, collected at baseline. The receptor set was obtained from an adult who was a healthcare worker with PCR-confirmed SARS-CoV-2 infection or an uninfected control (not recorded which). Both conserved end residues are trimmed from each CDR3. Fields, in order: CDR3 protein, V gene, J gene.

CDR3aa: ASSLWSGGEQF
v_gene: TRBV5-1
j_gene: TRBJ2-1

CDR3aa: ARGDSSYEQY
v_gene: TRBV2
j_gene: TRBJ2-7

CDR3aa: ASSLQGTSGGRTYTDTQY
v_gene: TRBV5-1
j_gene: TRBJ2-3

CDR3aa: ASSPYGGGTDTQY
v_gene: TRBV11-1
j_gene: TRBJ2-3

CDR3aa: SVETHPYGYT
v_gene: TRBV29-1
j_gene: TRBJ1-2

CDR3aa: ASSEHRKFEYT
v_gene: TRBV2
j_gene: TRBJ1-2

CDR3aa: ASGKGSSYEQY
v_gene: TRBV5-1
j_gene: TRBJ2-7

CDR3aa: ASSVQGHQETQY
v_gene: TRBV19
j_gene: TRBJ2-5

CDR3aa: ASSAAAGANVLT
v_gene: TRBV4-2
j_gene: TRBJ2-6

CDR3aa: SARDPSYNTEAF
v_gene: TRBV20-1
j_gene: TRBJ1-1

CDR3aa: AITKQGDTEAF
v_gene: TRBV10-3
j_gene: TRBJ1-1

CDR3aa: ASSASAYLAKNIQY
v_gene: TRBV28
j_gene: TRBJ2-4

CDR3aa: ASRTGRGGELF
v_gene: TRBV6-5
j_gene: TRBJ2-2

CDR3aa: ASRYDSRAYEQY
v_gene: TRBV27
j_gene: TRBJ2-7

CDR3aa: ASSRTFGTGELF
v_gene: TRBV11-2
j_gene: TRBJ2-2

CDR3aa: SARLPSGSTDTQY
v_gene: TRBV20-1
j_gene: TRBJ2-3

CDR3aa: SVEDWPGNYGYT
v_gene: TRBV29-1
j_gene: TRBJ1-2

CDR3aa: ASSLDGLQNTGELF
v_gene: TRBV5-6
j_gene: TRBJ2-2

CDR3aa: ATSRDRQTLNYGYT
v_gene: TRBV15
j_gene: TRBJ1-2

CDR3aa: ASSPLRGDQPQH
v_gene: TRBV7-2
j_gene: TRBJ1-5

CDR3aa: ATSRDGREGEKLF
v_gene: TRBV15
j_gene: TRBJ1-4

CDR3aa: ATGGYQNTEAF
v_gene: TRBV12-3/TRBV12-4
j_gene: TRBJ1-1

CDR3aa: ATSEAHQPQH
v_gene: TRBV24-1
j_gene: TRBJ1-5

CDR3aa: ASSFLAGSGEQY
v_gene: TRBV27
j_gene: TRBJ2-7

CDR3aa: ASSLLGFGQETQY
v_gene: TRBV11-2
j_gene: TRBJ2-5

CDR3aa: ATGRLAEHTDTQY
v_gene: TRBV15
j_gene: TRBJ2-3

CDR3aa: SVVGFDETQY
v_gene: TRBV29-1
j_gene: TRBJ2-5

CDR3aa: ASSQGMGGTGNTIY
v_gene: TRBV4-3
j_gene: TRBJ1-3

CDR3aa: SASPDSYEQY
v_gene: TRBV20-1
j_gene: TRBJ2-7

CDR3aa: ASSPVAGGWSYEQY
v_gene: TRBV7-2
j_gene: TRBJ2-7

CDR3aa: ASTMTSGGANEQF
v_gene: TRBV28
j_gene: TRBJ2-1

CDR3aa: SARRPSGTTDTQY
v_gene: TRBV20-1
j_gene: TRBJ2-3

CDR3aa: AIVEARTDTQY
v_gene: TRBV10-2
j_gene: TRBJ2-3

CDR3aa: ASSFGLAGARYNEQF
v_gene: TRBV19
j_gene: TRBJ2-1

CDR3aa: ASSQDGHNSPLH
v_gene: TRBV5-1
j_gene: TRBJ1-6

CDR3aa: ASSFNQETQY
v_gene: TRBV5-1
j_gene: TRBJ2-5

CDR3aa: SVEDGGQYYNEQF
v_gene: TRBV29-1
j_gene: TRBJ2-1

CDR3aa: ASSFRGRETEAF
v_gene: TRBV7-2
j_gene: TRBJ1-1

CDR3aa: AISTGTPTYEQY
v_gene: TRBV10-3
j_gene: TRBJ2-7

CDR3aa: ASSTGVAAKQY
v_gene: TRBV12-3/TRBV12-4
j_gene: TRBJ2-7

CDR3aa: ASRNPGNEQF
v_gene: TRBV2
j_gene: TRBJ2-1

CDR3aa: ASSEGQGRYGYT
v_gene: TRBV7-2
j_gene: TRBJ1-2

CDR3aa: ASRPPPSGGGEQY
v_gene: TRBV28
j_gene: TRBJ2-7

CDR3aa: ASSLDRVLYNEQF
v_gene: TRBV11-1
j_gene: TRBJ2-1

CDR3aa: ASSWVVGGGEQY
v_gene: TRBV28
j_gene: TRBJ2-7

CDR3aa: ASSAGQYYGYT
v_gene: TRBV3-1
j_gene: TRBJ1-2

CDR3aa: ASSLAGVFEKLF
v_gene: TRBV7-9
j_gene: TRBJ1-4

CDR3aa: ASSFKARDTQY
v_gene: TRBV7-2
j_gene: TRBJ2-3

CDR3aa: ASGVDYGYT
v_gene: TRBV6-2/TRBV6-3
j_gene: TRBJ1-2

CDR3aa: ASSVREGTEAF
v_gene: TRBV6-4
j_gene: TRBJ1-1

CDR3aa: ASSDLAAQNQPQH
v_gene: TRBV2
j_gene: TRBJ1-5

CDR3aa: ASSFSRQGFNEQF
v_gene: TRBV7-8
j_gene: TRBJ2-1